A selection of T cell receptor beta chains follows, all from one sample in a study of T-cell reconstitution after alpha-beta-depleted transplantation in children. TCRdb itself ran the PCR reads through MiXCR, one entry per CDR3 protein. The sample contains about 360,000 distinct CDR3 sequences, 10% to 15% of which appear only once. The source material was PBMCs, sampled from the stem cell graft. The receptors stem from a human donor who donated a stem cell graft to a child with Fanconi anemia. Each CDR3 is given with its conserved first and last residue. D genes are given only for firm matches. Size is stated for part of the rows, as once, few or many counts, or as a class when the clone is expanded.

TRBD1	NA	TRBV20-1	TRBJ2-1	CSARPPGQVNNEQFF	TGCAGTGCCCGCCCCCCGGGACAGGTTAACAATGAGCAGTTCTTC
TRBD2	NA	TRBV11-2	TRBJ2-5	CASSPGTSRQTQYF	TGTGCCAGCAGCCCGGGGACTAGCAGGCAGACCCAGTACTTC
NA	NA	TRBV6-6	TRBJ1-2	CASSRDTGYGYTF	TGTGCCAGCAGTAGGGATACAGGTTATGGCTACACCTTC
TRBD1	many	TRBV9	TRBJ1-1	CASSPRDRGSEAFF	TGTGCCAGCAGCCCAAGGGACAGGGGGTCCGAGGCTTTCTTT
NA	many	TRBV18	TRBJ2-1	CASSPGPSGYNEQFF	TGTGCCAGCTCACCCGGTCCCTCCGGGTACAATGAGCAGTTCTTC
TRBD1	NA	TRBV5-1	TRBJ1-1	CASSFSPFTGGALGTEAFF	TGCGCCAGCAGCTTTTCCCCTTTTACAGGGGGCGCGTTGGGCACTGAAGCTTTCTTT
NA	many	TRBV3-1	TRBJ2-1	CASSQVGEQFF	TGTGCCAGCAGCCAAGTGGGGGAGCAGTTCTTC
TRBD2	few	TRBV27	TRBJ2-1	CASSLSSGLADEQFF	TGTGCCAGCAGTCTTAGCTCGGGACTAGCGGATGAGCAGTTCTTC
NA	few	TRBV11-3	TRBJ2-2	CASSLGTGPGDRGTYGELFF	TGTGCCAGCAGCTTAGGGACGGGACCCGGGGATCGGGGTACTTACGGGGAGCTGTTTTTT
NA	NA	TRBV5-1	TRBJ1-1	CASSFDGGPEAFF	TGCGCCAGCAGCTTCGATGGAGGGCCTGAAGCTTTCTTT
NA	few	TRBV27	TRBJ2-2	CASSPKAGNTGELFF	TGTGCCAGCAGTCCCAAGGCGGGGAACACCGGGGAGCTGTTTTTT
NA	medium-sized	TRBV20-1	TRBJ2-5	CSATGTPVETQYF	TGCAGTGCGACCGGGACACCGGTGGAGACCCAGTACTTC
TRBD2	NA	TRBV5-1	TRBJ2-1	CASSIGLAGGSYNEQFF	TGCGCCAGCAGCATTGGACTAGCGGGGGGCTCCTACAATGAGCAGTTCTTC
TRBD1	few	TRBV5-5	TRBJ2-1	CASSGAGTGSYNEQFF	TGTGCCAGCAGCGGTGCCGGGACAGGGTCCTACAATGAGCAGTTCTTC
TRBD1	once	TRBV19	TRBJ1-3	CASTDRGRNTIYF	TGTGCCAGTACCGACAGGGGCCGAAACACCATATATTTT
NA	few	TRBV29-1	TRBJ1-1	CSVGRQNTEAFF	TGCAGCGTAGGAAGACAGAACACTGAAGCTTTCTTT
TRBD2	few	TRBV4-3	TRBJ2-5	CASSQDLAGGPIGGTQYF	TGCGCCAGCAGCCAAGACCTAGCGGGGGGGCCAATTGGTGGGACCCAGTACTTC
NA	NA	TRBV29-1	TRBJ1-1	CSVERTVNTEAFF	TGCAGCGTGGAACGGACAGTGAACACTGAAGCTTTCTTT
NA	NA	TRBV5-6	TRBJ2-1	CASSFGAWSSYNEQFF	TGTGCCAGCAGCTTTGGGGCATGGTCCTCCTACAATGAGCAGTTCTTC
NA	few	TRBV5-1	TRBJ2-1	CASSFIAPRSYNEQFF	TGCGCCAGCAGCTTTATTGCGCCGCGGTCCTACAATGAGCAGTTCTTC
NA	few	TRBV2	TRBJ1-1	CASIRHNTEAFF	TGTGCCAGCATACGACATAACACTGAAGCTTTCTTT
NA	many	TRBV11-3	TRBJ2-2	CASSLIGGSTGELFF	TGTGCCAGCAGCTTAATCGGAGGGAGCACCGGGGAGCTGTTTTTT
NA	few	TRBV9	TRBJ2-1	CASSVDQEGPYNEQFF	TGTGCCAGCAGCGTAGATCAAGAGGGGCCGTACAATGAGCAGTTCTTC
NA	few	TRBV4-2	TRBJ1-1	CASSQEPGVRAEAFF	TGTGCCAGCAGCCAAGAGCCGGGGGTAAGGGCTGAAGCTTTCTTT
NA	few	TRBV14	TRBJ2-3	CASSRRDGELDTQYF	TGTGCCAGCAGCCGACGGGACGGAGAATTGGATACGCAGTATTTT
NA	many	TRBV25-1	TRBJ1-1	CASKGNTEAFF	TGTGCCAGCAAAGGGAACACTGAAGCTTTCTTT
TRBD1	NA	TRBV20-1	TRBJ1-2	CSAGQGADYGYTF	TGCAGTGCCGGACAGGGCGCCGACTATGGCTACACCTTC
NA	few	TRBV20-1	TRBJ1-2	CSASSFLGYTF	TGCAGTGCCTCGAGTTTCTTGGGCTACACCTTC
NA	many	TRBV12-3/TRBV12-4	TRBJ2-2	CASSLMGGFPGELFF	TGTGCCAGCAGTTTAATGGGAGGTTTCCCCGGGGAGCTGTTTTTT
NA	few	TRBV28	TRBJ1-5	CASSWAGSNQPQHF	TGTGCCAGCAGTTGGGCAGGGAGCAATCAGCCCCAGCATTTT
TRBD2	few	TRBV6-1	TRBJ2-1	CASRKAGGGGEQFF	TGTGCCAGCAGAAAAGCGGGGGGCGGCGGGGAGCAGTTCTTC
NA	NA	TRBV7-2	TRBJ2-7	CASSLVQGPYEQYF	TGTGCCAGCAGCTTAGTGCAGGGCCCCTACGAGCAGTACTTC